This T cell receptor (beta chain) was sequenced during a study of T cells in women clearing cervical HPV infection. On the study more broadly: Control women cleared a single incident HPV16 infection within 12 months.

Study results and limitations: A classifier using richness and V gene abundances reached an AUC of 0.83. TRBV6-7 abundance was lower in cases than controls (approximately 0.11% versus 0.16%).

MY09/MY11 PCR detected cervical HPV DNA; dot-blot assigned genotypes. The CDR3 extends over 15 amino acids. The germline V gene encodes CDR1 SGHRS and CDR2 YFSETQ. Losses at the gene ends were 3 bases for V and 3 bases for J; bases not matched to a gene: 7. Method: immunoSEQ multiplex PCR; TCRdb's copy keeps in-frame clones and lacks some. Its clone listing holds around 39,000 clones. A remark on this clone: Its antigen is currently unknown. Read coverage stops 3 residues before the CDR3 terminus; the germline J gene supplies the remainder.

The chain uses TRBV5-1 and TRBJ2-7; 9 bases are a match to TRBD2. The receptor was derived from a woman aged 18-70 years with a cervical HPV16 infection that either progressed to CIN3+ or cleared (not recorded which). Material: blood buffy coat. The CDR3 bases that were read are TGCGCCAGCAGCTCCCTTAGCGGGGGTGGCTACGAG. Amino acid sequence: CASSSLSGGGYE. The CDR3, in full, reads CASSSLSGGGYEQYF.